One sample yielded the 11 T cell receptor beta chains listed below, sequenced in a study of blood T cell repertoires in COVID-19 (TCRdb year 2020). Library creation used the immunoSEQ multiplex PCR assay. Sourced from immuneACCESS, this table was stored by TCRdb with only in-frame sequences that have V and J called. A share of the clones is absent; for the studies checked, an unresolved V gene accounts for under half, and the remainder has no known explanation. Across this sample there are more than 110,000 clones, with under 85% seen only once. The biggest ten clones account for 1.5% to 2% of the sample. The sequenced sample consisted of PBMCs or T cells enriched from blood (not recorded which). The receptors were gathered from a young woman who had been exposed to COVID-19.

The chain couples TRBV19 to TRBJ2-2; the D gene is possibly TRBD2 (5 bases). Trimming stripped 4 bases from V and 6 bases from J, with 12 bases between. The CDR3 has 14 amino acids. CDR1 and CDR2 from the germline V gene are LNHDA and SQIVND (reference sequence). The CDR3 is CASSRGGSAGELFF. The DNA for the CDR3 is TGTGCCAGTAGTAGAGGCGGGTCGGCCGGGGAGCTGTTTTTT.

The V call is TRBV7-3, the J call TRBJ2-5; the match to TRBD1 covers 8 bases. CDR1 SGHTA and CDR2 FQGTGA come from the germline V gene. Trimming took 5 bases from V and 5 from J; bases not matched to a gene: 7. The CDR3 length is 14 residues. CDR3 DNA sequence: TGTGCCAGCAGCCCAACAGGGGGTTGGGAGACCCAGTACTTC. It specifies CASSPTGGWETQYF.

This clone has only a few counts. This chain uses TRBV6-5 with TRBJ1-2, with 7 bases fitting TRBD1. This CDR3 has 13 amino acids. Per the germline V gene, CDR1 is MNHEY and CDR2 is SVGAGI. V lost 6 bases and J lost 7; bases outside the gene matches: 8. CDR3 amino acids: CASRVGTVAGYTF. The CDR3 nucleotides read TGTGCCAGCAGGGTCGGGACAGTGGCTGGCTACACCTTC.

The rearrangement uses TRBV4-3 and TRBJ2-1; D not certain. Germline V gives CDR1 LGHNA, CDR2 YSLEER. The CDR3 is 16 residues long. V was cut by 0 bases and J by 2 bases, with 11 bases left in between. CDR3 coding DNA: TGCGCCAGCAGCCAAGATTCGAGCGCGCCCTACAATGAGCAGTTCTTC. Translation: CASSQDSSAPYNEQFF.

The chain combines TRBV11-2 with TRBJ1-6; a weak D match, TRBD1 (5 bases). V lost 5 bases, J lost 10 bases, and 15 bases lay in between. The CDR3 covers 14 residues. CDR1 and CDR2 (germline): SGHAT, FQNNGV. Written as DNA, the CDR3 is TGTGCCAGCAGCGCTTCTGTAGGGGCGTCACCCCTCCACTTT. Encoded protein: CASSASVGASPLHF.

V gene TRBV19 combines with J gene TRBJ2-3; D possibly corresponds to TRBD1 (6 bases). The CDR3 loop spans 14 amino acids. V was shortened by 10 bases and J by 5 bases, with 19 bases between the two germline ends. Germline assignment: CDR1 LNHDA and CDR2 SQIVND (reference sequence). The CDR3: CATNRVLRGDTQYF. CDR3 nucleotides: TGTGCCACCAACAGGGTCCTTAGGGGAGATACGCAGTATTTT. Filled out from reference TRBV19 and TRBJ2-3, the complete variable domain reads DGGITQSPKYLFRKEGQNVTLSCEQNLNHDAMYWYRQDPGQGLRLIYYSQIVNDFQKGDIAEGYSVSREKKESFPLTVTSAQKNPTAFYLCATNRVLRGDTQYFGPGTRLTVL.

J is TRBJ1-3 and V is TRBV7-6, with 7 bases identical to TRBD1. The CDR3 has 16 amino acids. CDR1 is SGHVS, CDR2 FNYEAQ, per germline. J gave up 4 bases and V 3 bases, and 9 bases lay outside the gene matches. In DNA form, the CDR3 reads TGTGCCAGCAGCTTTTCGACAGGGAACGCAGGAAACACCATATATTTT. Encoded protein: CASSFSTGNAGNTIYF.

The chain couples TRBV7-2 to TRBJ2-5; 9 nucleotides align to TRBD2. Germline lookup yields CDR1 SGHTA and CDR2 FQGNSA. The CDR3 runs to 16 residues. Trimming cost V 5 bases and J 1 base; bases outside gene matches: 8. The CDR3 sequence is CASSLFSGRVQETQYF. The CDR3 DNA follows: TGTGCCAGCAGCCTTTTTAGCGGGAGAGTCCAAGAGACCCAGTACTTC.

V usage is TRBV30 and J usage is TRBJ1-5, with D perhaps TRBD1 (5 bases). V was clipped by 0 bases and J by 3 bases, with 15 bases between them. CDR1 is GTSNPN and CDR2 is SVGIG in the germline V gene (reference sequence). The CDR3 extends over 16 amino acids. The chain's CDR3 is CAWSVPTGGHNQPQHF. DNA of the CDR3: TGTGCCTGGAGTGTCCCCACAGGAGGGCACAATCAGCCCCAGCATTTT.

The V and J genes are TRBV5-1 and TRBJ1-6; 9 positions agree with TRBD1. The junction had 9 bases not matched to a gene; V was cut back by 1 base and J by 7 bases. The V gene's germline CDR1 is SGHRS and CDR2 YFSETQ. CDR3 length equals 17 residues. CDR3 protein: CASSLQQGALLNSPLHF. CDR3 coding DNA: TGCGCCAGCAGCTTGCAACAGGGGGCGCTTTTAAATTCACCCCTCCACTTT. The variable domain in full, completed from reference TRBV5-1 and TRBJ1-6, reads KAGVTQTPRYLIKTRGQQVTLSCSPISGHRSVSWYQQTPGQGLQFLFEYFSETQRNKGNFPGRFSGRQFSNSRSEMNVSTLELGDSALYLCASSLQQGALLNSPLHFGNGTRLTVT.

In its sample, this clone was seen once. This chain uses TRBV18 with TRBJ1-1; 11 positions agree with TRBD1. Trimming at V came to 6 bases and at J to 5 bases, leaving 14 bases not matched to a gene. Per germline, CDR1 KGHSH and CDR2 LQKENI. The CDR3 is 17 residues long. The CDR3 DNA follows: TGTGCCAGCTCTACTAGGACAGGGGGCGCGCAAAAGACTGAAGCTTTCTTT. Amino acids: CASSTRTGGAQKTEAFF.